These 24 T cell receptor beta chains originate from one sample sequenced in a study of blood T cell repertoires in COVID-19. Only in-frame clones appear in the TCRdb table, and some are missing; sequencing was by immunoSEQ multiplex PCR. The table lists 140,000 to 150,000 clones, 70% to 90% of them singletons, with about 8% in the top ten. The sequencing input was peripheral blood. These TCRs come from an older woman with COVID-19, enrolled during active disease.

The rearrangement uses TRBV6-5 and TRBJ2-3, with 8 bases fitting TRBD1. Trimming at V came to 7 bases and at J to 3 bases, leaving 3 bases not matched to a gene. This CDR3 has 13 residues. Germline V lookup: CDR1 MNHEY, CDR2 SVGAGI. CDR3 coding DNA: TGTGCCAGCACGAGACAGGGGACAGATACGCAGTATTTT. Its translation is CASTRQGTDTQYF.

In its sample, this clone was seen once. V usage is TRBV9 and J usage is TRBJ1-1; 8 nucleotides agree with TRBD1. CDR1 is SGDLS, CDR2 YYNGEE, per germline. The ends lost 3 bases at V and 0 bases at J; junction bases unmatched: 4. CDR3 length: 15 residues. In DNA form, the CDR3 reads TGTGCCAGCAGCGCGCGACAGGGGTTGAACACTGAAGCTTTCTTT. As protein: CASSARQGLNTEAFF.

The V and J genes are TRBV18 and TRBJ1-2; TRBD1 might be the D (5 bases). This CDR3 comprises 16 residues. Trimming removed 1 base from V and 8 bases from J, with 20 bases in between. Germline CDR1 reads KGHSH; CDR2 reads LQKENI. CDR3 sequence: CASSPQDPRVPGGYTF. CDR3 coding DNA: TGTGCCAGCTCACCACAGGACCCCAGGGTACCAGGAGGCTACACCTTC.

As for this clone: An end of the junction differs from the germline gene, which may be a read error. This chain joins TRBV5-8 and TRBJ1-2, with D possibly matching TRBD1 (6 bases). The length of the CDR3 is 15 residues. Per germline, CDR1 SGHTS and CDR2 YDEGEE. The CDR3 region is CASSLKGGYNYRYTF. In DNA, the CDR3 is TGTGCCAGCAGCTTAAAAGGGGGTTATAACTATCGCTACACCTTC.

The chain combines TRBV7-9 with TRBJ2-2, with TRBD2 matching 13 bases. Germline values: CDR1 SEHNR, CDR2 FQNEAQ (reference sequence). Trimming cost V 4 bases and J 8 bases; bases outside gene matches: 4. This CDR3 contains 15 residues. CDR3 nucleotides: TGTGCCAGCAGCTCCCCGGGACTAGCGGGGGGGGAGCTGTTTTTT. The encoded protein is CASSSPGLAGGELFF. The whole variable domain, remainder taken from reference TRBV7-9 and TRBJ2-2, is DTGVSQNPRHKITKRGQNVTFRCDPISEHNRLYWYRQTLGQGPEFLTYFQNEAQLEKSRLLSDRFSAERPKGSFSTLEIQRTEQGDSAMYLCASSSPGLAGGELFFGEGSRLTVL.

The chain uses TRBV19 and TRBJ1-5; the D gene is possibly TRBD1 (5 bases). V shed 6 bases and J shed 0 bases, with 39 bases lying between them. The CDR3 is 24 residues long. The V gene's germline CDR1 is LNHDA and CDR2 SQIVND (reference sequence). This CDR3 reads CASRTQDSTSARREGLYSNQPQHF. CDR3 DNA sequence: TGTGCCAGTAGAACACAGGACTCTACTTCGGCCCGGAGGGAAGGATTGTATAGCAATCAGCCCCAGCATTTT.

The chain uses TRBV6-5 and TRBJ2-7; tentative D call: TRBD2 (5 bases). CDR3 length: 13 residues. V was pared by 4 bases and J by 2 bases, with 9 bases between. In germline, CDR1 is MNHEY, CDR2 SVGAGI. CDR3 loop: CASSSGITYEQYF. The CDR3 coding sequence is TGTGCCAGCAGTTCGGGGATCACCTACGAGCAGTACTTC.

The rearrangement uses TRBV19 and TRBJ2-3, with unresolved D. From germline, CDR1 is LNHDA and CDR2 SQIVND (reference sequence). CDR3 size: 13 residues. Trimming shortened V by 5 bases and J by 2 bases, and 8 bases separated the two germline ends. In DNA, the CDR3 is TGTGCCAGTAGTCCCCAGGTCACAGATACGCAGTATTTT. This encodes CASSPQVTDTQYF.

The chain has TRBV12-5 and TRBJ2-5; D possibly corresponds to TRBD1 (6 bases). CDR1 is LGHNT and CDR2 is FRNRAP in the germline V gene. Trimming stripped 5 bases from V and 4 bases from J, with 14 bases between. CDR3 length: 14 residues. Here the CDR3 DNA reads TGTGCTAGTGGTCTCCTCATAGGGGGAGAGACCCAGTACTTC. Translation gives CASGLLIGGETQYF.

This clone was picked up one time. CDR3 DNA sequence: TGTGCCAGCAGTTTATCGGCAGGGACACGGTACGAGCAGTACTTC. Residues: CASSLSAGTRYEQYF. The genes are TRBV27 and TRBJ2-7, with D maybe TRBD1 (6 bases). Trimming stripped 0 bases from V and 4 bases from J, with 13 bases between. CDR1 and CDR2 (germline): MNHEY, SMNVEV (reference sequence). The length of the CDR3 is 15 residues.

CDR3 in amino acids: CASSLRGSYEQYF. CDR3 bases: TGTGCCAGCAGCTTAAGGGGGTCCTACGAGCAGTACTTC. The V gene is TRBV7-9, the J gene TRBJ2-7, with D possibly being TRBD1 (6 bases). With 2 bases removed from V and 1 base from J, the gap between germline ends came to 6 bases. CDR1 SEHNR and CDR2 FQNEAQ come from the germline V gene (reference sequence). This CDR3 has 13 residues.

CDR3 nucleotide sequence: TGTGCCAGCAGCCCCGGGGGACAGGGGGCCCACGAGCAGTACTTC. Translation gives CASSPGGQGAHEQYF. This chain joins TRBV5-4 and TRBJ2-7; 12 bases are shared with TRBD1. The CDR3 is 15 amino acids. Trimming cost V 4 bases and J 5 bases; bases outside gene matches: 7. Germline V gene lookup returns CDR1 SGHNT and CDR2 YYREEE (reference sequence). The full variable domain, its missing parts supplied by reference TRBV5-4 and TRBJ2-7, is ETGVTQSPTHLIKTRGQQVTLRCSSQSGHNTVSWYQQALGQGPQFIFQYYREEENGRGNFPPRFSGLQFPNYSSELNVNALELDDSALYLCASSPGGQGAHEQYFGPGTRLTVT.

The CDR3 nucleotides read TGTGCCAGCAGTATGGACAGGGTTGCCTCCTACGAGCAGTACTTC. This sequence encodes CASSMDRVASYEQYF. This chain joins TRBV6-5 and TRBJ2-7, with 8 bases identical to TRBD1. Germline V gene lookup returns CDR1 MNHEY and CDR2 SVGAGI. After removal of 5 bases from V and 0 bases from J, the junction contained 6 bases not matched to a gene. This CDR3 spans 15 amino acids.

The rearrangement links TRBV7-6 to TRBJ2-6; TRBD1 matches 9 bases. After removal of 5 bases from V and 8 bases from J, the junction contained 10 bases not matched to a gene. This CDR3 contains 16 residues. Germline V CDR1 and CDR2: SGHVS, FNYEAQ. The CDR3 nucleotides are TGTGCCAGCAGCCCTAGCTTGGGACAGGGTACCAACGTCCTGACTTTC. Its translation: CASSPSLGQGTNVLTF.

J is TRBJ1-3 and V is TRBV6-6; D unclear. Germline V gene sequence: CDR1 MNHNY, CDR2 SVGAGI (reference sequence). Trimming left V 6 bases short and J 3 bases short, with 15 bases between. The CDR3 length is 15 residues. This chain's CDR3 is CASSSTARIGNTIYF. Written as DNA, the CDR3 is TGTGCCAGCAGCTCTACAGCACGGATTGGAAACACCATATATTTT.

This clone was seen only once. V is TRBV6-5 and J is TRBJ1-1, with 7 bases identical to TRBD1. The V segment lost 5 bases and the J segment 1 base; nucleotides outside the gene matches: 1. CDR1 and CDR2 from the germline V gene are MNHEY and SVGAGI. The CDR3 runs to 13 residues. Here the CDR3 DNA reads TGTGCCAGCAGTCGACAGGGGAACACTGAAGCTTTCTTT. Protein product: CASSRQGNTEAFF.

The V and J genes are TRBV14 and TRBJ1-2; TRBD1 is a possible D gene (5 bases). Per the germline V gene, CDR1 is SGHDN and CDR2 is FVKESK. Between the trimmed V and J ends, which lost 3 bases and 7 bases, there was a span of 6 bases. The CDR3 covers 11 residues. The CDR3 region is CASSHGAGYTF. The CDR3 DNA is TGTGCCAGCAGCCATGGGGCTGGCTACACCTTC.

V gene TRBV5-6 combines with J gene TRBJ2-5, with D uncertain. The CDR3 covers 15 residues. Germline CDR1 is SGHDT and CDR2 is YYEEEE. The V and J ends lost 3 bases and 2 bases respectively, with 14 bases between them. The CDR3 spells CASSSQAVQQETQYF. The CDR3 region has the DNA TGTGCCAGCAGCTCCCAGGCAGTACAACAAGAGACCCAGTACTTC.

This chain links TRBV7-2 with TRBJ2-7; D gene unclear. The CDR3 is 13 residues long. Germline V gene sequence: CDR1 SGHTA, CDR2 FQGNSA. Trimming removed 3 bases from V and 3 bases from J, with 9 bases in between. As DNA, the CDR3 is TGTGCCAGCAGCTTGGGCATCAGCTACGAGCAGTACTTC. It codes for CASSLGISYEQYF.

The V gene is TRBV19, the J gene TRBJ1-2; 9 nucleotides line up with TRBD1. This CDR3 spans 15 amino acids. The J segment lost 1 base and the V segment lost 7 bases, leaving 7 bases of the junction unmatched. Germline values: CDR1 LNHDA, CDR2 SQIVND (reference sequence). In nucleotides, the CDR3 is TGTGCCAGTACTGGTCCGGGACAGGGTAACTATGGCTACACCTTC. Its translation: CASTGPGQGNYGYTF. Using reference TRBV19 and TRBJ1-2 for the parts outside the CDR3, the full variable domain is DGGITQSPKYLFRKEGQNVTLSCEQNLNHDAMYWYRQDPGQGLRLIYYSQIVNDFQKGDIAEGYSVSREKKESFPLTVTSAQKNPTAFYLCASTGPGQGNYGYTFGSGTRLTVV.

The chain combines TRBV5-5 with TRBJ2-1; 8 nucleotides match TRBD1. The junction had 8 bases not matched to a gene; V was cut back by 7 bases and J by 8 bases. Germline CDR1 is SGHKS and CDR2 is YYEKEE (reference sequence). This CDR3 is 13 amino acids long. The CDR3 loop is CASGGQEIDEQFF. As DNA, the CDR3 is TGTGCCAGCGGGGGACAGGAAATCGATGAGCAGTTCTTC. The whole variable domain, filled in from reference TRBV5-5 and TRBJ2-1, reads DAGVTQSPTHLIKTRGQQVTLRCSPISGHKSVSWYQQVLGQGPQFIFQYYEKEERGRGNFPDRFSARQFPNYSSELNVNALLLGDSALYLCASGGQEIDEQFFGPGTRLTVL.

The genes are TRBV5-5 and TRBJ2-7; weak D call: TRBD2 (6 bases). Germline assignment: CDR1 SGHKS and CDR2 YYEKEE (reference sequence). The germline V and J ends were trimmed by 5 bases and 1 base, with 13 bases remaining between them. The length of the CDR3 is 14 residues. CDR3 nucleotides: TGTGCCAGCAGTCGGGACTTGCCATCCTACGAGCAGTACTTC. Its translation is CASSRDLPSYEQYF.

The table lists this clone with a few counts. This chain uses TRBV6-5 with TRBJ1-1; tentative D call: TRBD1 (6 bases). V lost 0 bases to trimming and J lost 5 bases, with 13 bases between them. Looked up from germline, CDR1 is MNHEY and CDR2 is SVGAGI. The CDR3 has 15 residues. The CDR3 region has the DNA TGTGCCAGCAGTTACTCGGACAGTCCGGGGACTGAAGCTTTCTTT. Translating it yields CASSYSDSPGTEAFF.

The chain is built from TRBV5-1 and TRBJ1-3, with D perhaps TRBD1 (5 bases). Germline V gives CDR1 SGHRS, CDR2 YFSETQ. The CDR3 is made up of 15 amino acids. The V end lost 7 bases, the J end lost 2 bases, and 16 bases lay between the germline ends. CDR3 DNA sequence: TGCGCCAGCCGGGGGGACCTCTTTCCTGGAAACACCATATATTTT. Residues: CASRGDLFPGNTIYF.